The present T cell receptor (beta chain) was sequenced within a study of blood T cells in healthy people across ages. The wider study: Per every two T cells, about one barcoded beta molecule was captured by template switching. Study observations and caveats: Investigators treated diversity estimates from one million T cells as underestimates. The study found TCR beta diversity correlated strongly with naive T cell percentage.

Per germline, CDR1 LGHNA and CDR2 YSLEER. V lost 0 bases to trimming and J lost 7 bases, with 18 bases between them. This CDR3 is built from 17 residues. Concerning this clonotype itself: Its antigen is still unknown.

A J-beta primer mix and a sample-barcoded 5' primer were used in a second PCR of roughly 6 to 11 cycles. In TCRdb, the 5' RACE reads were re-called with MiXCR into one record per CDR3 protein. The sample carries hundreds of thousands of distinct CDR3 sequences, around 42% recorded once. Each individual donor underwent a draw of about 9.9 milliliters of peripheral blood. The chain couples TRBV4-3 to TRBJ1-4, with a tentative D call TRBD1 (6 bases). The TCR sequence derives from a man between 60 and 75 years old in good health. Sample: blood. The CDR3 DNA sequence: TGCGCCAGCAGCCAAGACGGCCCCGGGGGCCCTAGTGAAAAACTGTTTTTT. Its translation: CASSQDGPGGPSEKLFF.